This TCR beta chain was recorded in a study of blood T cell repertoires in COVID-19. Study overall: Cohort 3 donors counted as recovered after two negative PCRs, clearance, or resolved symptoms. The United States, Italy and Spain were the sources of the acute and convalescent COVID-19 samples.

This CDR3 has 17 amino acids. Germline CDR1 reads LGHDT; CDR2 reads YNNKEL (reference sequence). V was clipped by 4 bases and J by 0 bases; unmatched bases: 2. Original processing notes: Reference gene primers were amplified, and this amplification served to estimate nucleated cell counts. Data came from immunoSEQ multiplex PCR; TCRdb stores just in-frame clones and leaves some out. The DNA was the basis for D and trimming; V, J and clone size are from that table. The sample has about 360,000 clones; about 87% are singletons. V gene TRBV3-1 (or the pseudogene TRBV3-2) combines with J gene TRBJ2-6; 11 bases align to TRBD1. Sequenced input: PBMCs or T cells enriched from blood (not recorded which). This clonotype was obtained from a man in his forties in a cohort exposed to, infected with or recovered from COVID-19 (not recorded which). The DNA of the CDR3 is TGTGCCAGCAGCCCTGGACAGGGGGCCTCTGGGGCCAACGTCCTGACTTTC. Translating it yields CASSPGQGASGANVLTF.